The present TCR beta chain was sequenced within a study of identifying expanded T cells in peripheral blood. Study observations and caveats: Across healthy donors, higher total template counts meant significantly greater two-week count variance. Differentially abundant clones: about 1.3 between replicates, around 16 at around 14 days, 19 to 20 at four.

Some clones are missing from TCRdb's copy, which holds only in-frame ones; the method was immunoSEQ multiplex PCR. The table lists about 100,000 clones, around 89% of them singletons. Concerning this clone: The target antigen is unknown.

The CDR3 covers 11 residues. V lost 5 bases and J 8 bases, leaving 7 bases between the germline ends. The germline V gene has CDR1 SEHNR and CDR2 FQNEAQ (reference sequence). Collection occurred without any documented infections or immune events in donors. Sequencing was performed on blood. The chain is built from TRBV7-9 and TRBJ2-1; D might be TRBD1 (5 bases). The receptor's source is a person aged 18 to 75 in good health. For the CDR3, the DNA is TGTGCCAGCAGCATAGGGGATGAGCAGTTCTTC. Encoded protein: CASSIGDEQFF.